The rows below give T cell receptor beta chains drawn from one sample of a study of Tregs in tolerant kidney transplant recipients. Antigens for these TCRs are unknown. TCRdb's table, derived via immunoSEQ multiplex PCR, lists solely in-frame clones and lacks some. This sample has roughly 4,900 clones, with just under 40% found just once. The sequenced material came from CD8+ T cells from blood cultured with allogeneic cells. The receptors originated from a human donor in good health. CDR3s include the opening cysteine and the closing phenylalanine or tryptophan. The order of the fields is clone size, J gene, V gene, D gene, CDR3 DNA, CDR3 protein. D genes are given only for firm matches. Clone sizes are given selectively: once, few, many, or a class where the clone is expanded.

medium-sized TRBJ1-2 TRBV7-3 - TGTGCCAGCAGCTTAACGGGGAGCAATGGCTACACCTTC CASSLTGSNGYTF
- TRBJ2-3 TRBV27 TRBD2 TGTGCCAGCAGTTCACCCTCAGCGGGGATTCAGGATACGCAGTATTTT CASSSPSAGIQDTQYF
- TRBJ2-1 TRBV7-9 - TGTGCCAGCAGCTTAGGCGGAGCTTTCGAGCAGTTCTTC CASSLGGAFEQFF
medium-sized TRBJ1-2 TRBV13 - TGTGCCAGCAGCTCCGGTCTAGGGTCGGAGGCTAACTATGGCTACACCTTC CASSSGLGSEANYGYTF
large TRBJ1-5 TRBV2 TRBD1 TGTGCCAGCAGTGACCCTTTCGGACAGGTCGGCAATCAGCCCCAGCATTTT CASSDPFGQVGNQPQHF
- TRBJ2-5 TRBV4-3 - TGCGCCAGCAGCCAAGAACACGGGACCCTCCAAGAGACCCAGTACTTC CASSQEHGTLQETQYF
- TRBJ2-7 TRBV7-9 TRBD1 TGTGCCAGCAGCCCCGGAGGACAGGGACCCTTCTACGAGCAGTACTTC CASSPGGQGPFYEQYF
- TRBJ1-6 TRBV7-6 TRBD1 TGTGCCAGCAGCTTAGGTGGAGGGGGCGCGTATTCACCCCTCCACTTT CASSLGGGGAYSPLHF
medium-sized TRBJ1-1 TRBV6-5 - TGTGCCAGCAGCCCCGGCGCCAACACTGAAGCTTTCTTT CASSPGANTEAFF
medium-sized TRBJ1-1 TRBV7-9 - TGTGCCAGCAGCTTCCCGCCGAACAACACTGAAGCTTTCTTT CASSFPPNNTEAFF
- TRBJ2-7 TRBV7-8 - TGTGCCAGCAGCTTCACCCGGTTAGAGGCCGACTTC CASSFTRLEADF
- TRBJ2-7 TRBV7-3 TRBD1 TGTGCCAGCAGCTTAAACCTGGGACAGTACCAGGCCGGCACCCTCTACGAGCAGTACTTC CASSLNLGQYQAGTLYEQYF
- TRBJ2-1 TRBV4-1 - TGCGCCAGCAGCCAAGAAGGGAATGAGCAGTTCTTC CASSQEGNEQFF
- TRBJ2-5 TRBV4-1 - TGCGCCAGCAGCCAAAAGACAGACCAAGAGACCCAGTACTTC CASSQKTDQETQYF
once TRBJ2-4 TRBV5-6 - TGTGCCAGCAGCTCATGGGGGGTCGGACAAGCCAAAAACATTCAGTACTTC CASSSWGVGQAKNIQYF
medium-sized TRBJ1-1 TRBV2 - TGTGCCAGCAGTGGGCCTCAGCTGAACACTGAAGCTTTCTTT CASSGPQLNTEAFF
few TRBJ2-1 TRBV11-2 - TGTGCCAGCACCCCAGGAGGTAGCAGATACAATGAGCAGTTCTTC CASTPGGSRYNEQFF
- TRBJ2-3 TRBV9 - TGTGCCAGCAGCCTCTCAGGAGATACGCAGTATTTT CASSLSGDTQYF
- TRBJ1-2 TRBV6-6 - TGTGCCAGCACCATAACCCCTAGGAGCGGCTACACCTTC CASTITPRSGYTF
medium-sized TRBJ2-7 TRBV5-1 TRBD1 TGCGCCAGCAGCAAGGGACAGGGGGCGGACGAGCAGTACTTC CASSKGQGADEQYF
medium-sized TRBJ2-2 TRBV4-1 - TGCGCCAGCAGCCTAATGGGGCTGGGGTCCGGGGAGCTGTTTTTT CASSLMGLGSGELFF
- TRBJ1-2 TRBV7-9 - TGTGCCAGCAGCTTGCCAGGGAAGGATGGCTACACCTTC CASSLPGKDGYTF